The 30 T cell receptor beta chains in this list originate from one sample, sequenced in a study of T cell responses to AZD1222 COVID-19 vaccine (dated by TCRdb to the early 2020s). The intended sense of this specimen's time point label: baseline before first vaccination. Library preparation was by the immunoSEQ multiplex PCR assay. TCRdb holds this immuneACCESS table with in-frame rearrangements only. Some clones are missing; in checked studies, unresolved V genes explain under half, and the rest has no known cause. Present in this sample are 54,000 or so clones, 75% to 90% of which were seen just once. Of the sample, approximately 15% is held by the ten largest clones. Sequencing used peripheral blood, obtained on day 0 of AZD1222 vaccination. The origin of the receptors is an adult in good health.

The J gene is TRBJ1-5, the V gene TRBV12-5; 11 bases line up with TRBD1. The V segment lost 4 bases and the J segment 9 bases; nucleotides outside the gene matches: 5. Germline V gene sequence: CDR1 LGHNT, CDR2 FRNRAP. The CDR3 runs 14 residues. For the CDR3, the DNA is TGTGCTAGTGGTTGGGGACAGGGGGTTGGGCCCCAGCATTTT. It specifies CASGWGQGVGPQHF.

The rearrangement uses TRBV6-5 and TRBJ1-5, with D unclear. The CDR3 extends over 13 amino acids. CDR1 MNHEY and CDR2 SVGAGI come from the germline V gene. V was shortened by 7 bases and J by 0 bases, with 7 bases between the two germline ends. The CDR3: CASTLASNQPQHF. The CDR3 DNA reads as TGTGCCAGCACTTTAGCTAGCAATCAGCCCCAGCATTTT.

The chain uses TRBV2 and TRBJ2-7; D unclear. Trimming took 5 bases from V and 6 from J, leaving 20 bases between them. The CDR3 has 15 amino acids. Looked up from germline, CDR1 is SNHLY and CDR2 is FYNNEI. In DNA, the CDR3 is TGTGCCAGCAGTACACGGACGAACCCCCCGGCCGAGCAGTACTTC. It codes for CASSTRTNPPAEQYF.

This chain links TRBV6-5 with TRBJ2-7, with 10 bases matching TRBD1. This CDR3 has 14 residues. The V gene end was trimmed by 5 bases and the J gene end by 4 bases; junction bases not matched to a gene: 5. Germline CDR1 is MNHEY and CDR2 is SVGAGI. The CDR3 region is CASSIDRGRYEQYF. CDR3 nucleotides: TGTGCCAGCAGTATCGACAGGGGGCGGTACGAGCAGTACTTC.

In DNA, the CDR3 is TGTGCCAGCAGGGCACAGGTTACAGACACTGAAGCTTTCTTT. Protein product: CASRAQVTDTEAFF. The chain uses TRBV9 and TRBJ1-1, with D possibly being TRBD1 (5 bases). The CDR3 has 14 residues. CDR1 is SGDLS and CDR2 is YYNGEE in the germline V gene. Trimming shortened V by 5 bases and J by 3 bases, and 14 bases separated the two germline ends.

This chain links TRBV5-1 with TRBJ2-5, with 8 bases that match TRBD1. V lost 0 bases to trimming and J lost 2 bases; unmatched junction nucleotides: 6. Germline V lookup: CDR1 SGHRS, CDR2 YFSETQ. This CDR3 contains 16 residues. CDR3 in DNA: TGCGCCAGCAGCTTGGCGGTGGGGACAGGACAAGAGACCCAGTACTTC. Its protein product is CASSLAVGTGQETQYF.

The chain uses TRBV30 and TRBJ2-7; 12 positions agree with TRBD2. Germline CDR1 is GTSNPN and CDR2 is SVGIG (reference sequence). This CDR3 is 13 amino acids long. V trimming: 6 bases; J trimming: 3 bases; junction bases outside the gene matches: 3. The CDR3 protein is CACPTSGGYEQYF. The CDR3 DNA sequence: TGTGCCTGTCCGACTAGCGGGGGCTACGAGCAGTACTTC.

J is TRBJ1-2 and V is TRBV3-1 (or the pseudogene TRBV3-2); 8 nucleotides agree with TRBD1. This CDR3 contains 13 residues. Trimming took 2 bases from V and 6 from J; bases not matched to a gene: 2. Germline-derived CDR1 and CDR2 are LGHDT and YNNKEL (reference sequence). CDR3 amino acids: CASSQRQGHGYTF. CDR3 nucleotide sequence: TGTGCCAGCAGCCAAAGACAGGGGCATGGCTACACCTTC.

The rearrangement uses TRBV24-1 and TRBJ1-5; 9 bases line up with TRBD1. The trim removed 6 bases at V and 2 bases at J, leaving 13 bases unmatched. The CDR3 covers 18 residues. Germline V lookup: CDR1 KGHDR, CDR2 SFDVKD. In DNA form, the CDR3 reads TGTGCCACCAGTCCCCCCCGGGACAGGGCCGGGGGCAATCAGCCCCAGCATTTT. Protein sequence: CATSPPRDRAGGNQPQHF.

The chain recombines TRBV10-3 with TRBJ1-2; 9 positions match TRBD1. This CDR3 contains 14 residues. Trimming removed 4 bases from V and 6 bases from J; junction bases left unmatched: 6. From germline, CDR1 is ENHRY and CDR2 SYGVKD. The CDR3 protein is CAISGDREGNGYTF. DNA for the CDR3: TGTGCCATCAGTGGGGACAGGGAGGGTAATGGCTACACCTTC.

This rearrangement joins TRBV11-2 to TRBJ2-1; 8 bases map to TRBD2. With V trimmed by 6 bases and J by 5 bases, 9 bases remained unmatched. Germline CDR1 and CDR2: SGHAT and FQNNGV. The length of the CDR3 is 15 residues. The CDR3 loop reads CASRTLAGRNNEQFF. The CDR3 bases are TGTGCCAGCAGGACGTTAGCGGGAAGGAACAATGAGCAGTTCTTC. Drawing the rest from reference TRBV11-2 and TRBJ2-1, the complete variable domain is EAGVAQSPRYKIIEKRQSVAFWCNPISGHATLYWYQQILGQGPKLLIQFQNNGVVDDSQLPKDRFSAERLKGVDSTLKIQPAKLEDSAVYLCASRTLAGRNNEQFFGPGTRLTVL.

The chain couples TRBV6-5 to TRBJ1-1; no clear D. This CDR3 region has 15 residues. V was shortened by 0 bases and J by 5 bases, with 13 bases between the two germline ends. The germline V gene encodes CDR1 MNHEY and CDR2 SVGAGI. CDR3 DNA sequence: TGTGCCAGCAGTTACTCTGGGAGGGTGGGGACTGAAGCTTTCTTT. It yields the protein CASSYSGRVGTEAFF.

The J gene is TRBJ2-5, the V gene TRBV7-2, with a possible D match to TRBD2 (6 bases). Germline V gene lookup returns CDR1 SGHTA and CDR2 FQGNSA. Trimming shortened V by 3 bases and J by 5 bases, and 13 bases separated the two germline ends. The CDR3 runs 14 residues. CDR3 loop: CASSFWGGGETQYF. CDR3 DNA: TGTGCCAGCAGCTTTTGGGGAGGAGGGGAGACCCAGTACTTC.

This clone appeared a few times. CDR3 sequence reads: CSVRVGAPEAFF. For the CDR3, the DNA is TGCAGCGTTAGGGTGGGGGCCCCTGAAGCTTTCTTT. The chain has TRBV29-1 and TRBJ1-1, with D possibly matching TRBD1 (6 bases). This CDR3 spans 12 amino acids. Deletions cut 5 bases from V and 6 bases from J, with 13 bases between. Germline V gene sequence: CDR1 SQVTM, CDR2 ANQGSEA.

The chain carries TRBV19 and TRBJ1-5; D is uncertain. Germline V gene data show CDR1 as LNHDA and CDR2 as SQIVND (reference sequence). The CDR3 runs to 14 residues. Trimming stripped 3 bases from V and 6 bases from J, with 12 bases between. DNA of the CDR3: TGTGCCAGTAGTATGTCTTCAGTACGTCAGCCCCAGCATTTT. It specifies CASSMSSVRQPQHF.

The chain couples TRBV30 to TRBJ2-7, with 7 bases fitting TRBD2. Trimming at V came to 1 base and at J to 6 bases, leaving 12 bases not matched to a gene. This CDR3 comprises 15 residues. From germline, CDR1 is GTSNPN and CDR2 SVGIG (reference sequence). DNA of the CDR3: TGTGCCTGGAGTGGCTCGATTGGGGGGGGTGCCGAGCAGTACTTC. It yields the protein CAWSGSIGGGAEQYF.

The chain combines TRBV14 with TRBJ2-1, with TRBD2 as a possible D gene (6 bases). V was cut by 3 bases and J by 9 bases, with 15 bases left in between. The germline V gene has CDR1 SGHDN and CDR2 FVKESK. The CDR3 consists of 14 residues. CDR3: CASSQSLASGEQFF. Written as DNA, the CDR3 is TGTGCCAGCAGCCAGAGTCTAGCGTCGGGTGAGCAGTTCTTC.

This chain joins TRBV10-1 and TRBJ2-7, with D maybe TRBD2 (6 bases). The CDR3 is made up of 13 amino acids. Trimming removed 2 bases from V and 3 bases from J, with 8 bases in between. The germline V gene has CDR1 WNHNN and CDR2 SYGVQD (reference sequence). CDR3: CASSEGGSYEQYF. CDR3 coding DNA: TGCGCCAGCAGTGAGGGAGGGAGCTACGAGCAGTACTTC.

This CDR3 reads CSVVVQGDNQPQHF. CDR3 in DNA: TGCAGCGTTGTGGTACAAGGGGACAATCAGCCCCAGCATTTT. The rearrangement links TRBV29-1 to TRBJ1-5, with D possibly TRBD1 on 5 matching bases. With 4 bases removed from V and 3 bases from J, the gap between germline ends came to 13 bases. Germline CDR1 is SQVTM and CDR2 is ANQGSEA. The length of the CDR3 is 14 residues. Complete variable domain (other parts from reference TRBV29-1 and TRBJ1-5): SAVISQKPSRDICQRGTSLTIQCQVDSQVTMMFWYRQQPGQSLTLIATANQGSEATYESGFVIDKFPISRPNLTFSTLTVSNMSPEDSSIYLCSVVVQGDNQPQHFGDGTRLSIL.

The J gene is TRBJ2-1, the V gene TRBV12-3 or TRBV12-4; TRBD2 might be the D (5 bases). The V and J ends lost 4 bases and 8 bases respectively, with 6 bases between them. The CDR3 loop spans 11 amino acids. Here the CDR3 reads CASSSGDEQFF. For the CDR3, the DNA is TGTGCCAGCAGTTCCGGGGATGAGCAGTTCTTC.

V is TRBV6-1 and J is TRBJ2-5; 13 bases align to TRBD2. Unmatched junction bases numbered 10, after V lost 3 bases and J lost 3 bases. The germline V gene encodes CDR1 MNHNS and CDR2 SASEGT. This CDR3 is built from 18 residues. CDR3 amino acids: CASSDLWTSGRRKETQYF. The CDR3 nucleotides read TGTGCCAGCAGTGACCTCTGGACTAGCGGGAGAAGGAAAGAGACCCAGTACTTC.

This clone appeared a few times. The chain recombines TRBV6-5 with TRBJ1-6, with D possibly matching TRBD1 (5 bases). The CDR3 is 14 residues long. Trimming pared 6 bases from V and 9 bases from J, leaving 15 bases between. Germline-derived CDR1 and CDR2 are MNHEY and SVGAGI. The CDR3 spells CASRLGEASSPLHF. Here the CDR3 DNA reads TGTGCCAGCAGACTAGGGGAGGCAAGTTCACCCCTCCACTTT.

This clone was seen only once. This chain links TRBV6-1 with TRBJ1-1; D might be TRBD1 (5 bases). The CDR3 consists of 13 residues. V was trimmed by 3 bases and J by 7 bases, leaving 12 bases between them. Germline V lookup: CDR1 MNHNS, CDR2 SASEGT. The DNA of the CDR3 is TGTGCCAGCAGTGATAGGGGCGAAGGTGAAGCTTTCTTT. Encoded protein: CASSDRGEGEAFF.

The chain's CDR3 is CASSLTGNTIYF. In nucleotides, the CDR3 is TGTGCCAGCAGCTTAACTGGAAACACCATATATTTT. The chain carries TRBV7-2 and TRBJ1-3; D is unclear. The CDR3 runs 12 residues. Trimming left V 2 bases short and J 2 bases short, with 1 base between. From germline, CDR1 is SGHTA and CDR2 FQGNSA. Using reference TRBV7-2 and TRBJ1-3 for the parts outside the CDR3, the full variable domain is GAGVSQSPSNKVTEKGKDVELRCDPISGHTALYWYRQSLGQGLEFLIYFQGNSAPDKSGLPSDRFSAERTGGSVSTLTIQRTQQEDSAVYLCASSLTGNTIYFGEGSWLTVV.

V is TRBV27 and J is TRBJ1-5, with 9 positions matching TRBD1. Germline lookup yields CDR1 MNHEY and CDR2 SMNVEV (reference sequence). The CDR3 is 18 residues long. Germline trimming cut 1 base from V and 3 bases from J; bases unmatched to any gene: 10. CDR3 nucleotide sequence: TGTGCCAGCAGTTTATACCGATCAGGGACAGGGAACAATCAGCCCCAGCATTTT. This gives the protein CASSLYRSGTGNNQPQHF.

The CDR3 reads CASSQTHGNTEAFF. As DNA, the CDR3 is TGCGCCAGCAGCCAAACTCACGGCAACACTGAAGCTTTCTTT. This chain connects TRBV5-1 to TRBJ1-1; D gene uncertain. The CDR3 has 14 residues. The V gene lost 4 bases and the J gene lost 2 bases, with 12 bases spanning the gap. Looked up from germline, CDR1 is SGHRS and CDR2 is YFSETQ. Supplemented by reference TRBV5-1 and TRBJ1-1, the full variable domain reads KAGVTQTPRYLIKTRGQQVTLSCSPISGHRSVSWYQQTPGQGLQFLFEYFSETQRNKGNFPGRFSGRQFSNSRSEMNVSTLELGDSALYLCASSQTHGNTEAFFGQGTRLTVV.

The V and J genes are TRBV24-1 and TRBJ2-3; perhaps TRBD1 as D (6 bases). CDR1 and CDR2 (germline): KGHDR, SFDVKD. The CDR3 extends over 16 amino acids. Trimming shortened V by 4 bases and J by 1 base, and 14 bases separated the two germline ends. The CDR3 bases are TGTGCCACCAGTGACCCACAGGGATTAGGCACAGATACGCAGTATTTT. Protein sequence: CATSDPQGLGTDTQYF.

This chain joins TRBV5-1 and TRBJ2-2, with unresolved D. This CDR3 has 15 residues. V gave up 4 bases and J gave up 2 bases, with 12 bases separating them. Germline CDR1 reads SGHRS; CDR2 reads YFSETQ. CDR3 in DNA: TGCGCCAGCAGCGGGCTGGGTGCCAACACCGGGGAGCTGTTTTTT. It encodes CASSGLGANTGELFF.

This clone was picked up one time. V and J are TRBV30 and TRBJ2-5, with TRBD2 matching 13 bases. The V gene end was trimmed by 2 bases and the J gene end by 0 bases; junction bases not matched to a gene: 12. Germline lookup yields CDR1 GTSNPN and CDR2 SVGIG (reference sequence). CDR3 length equals 19 residues. The DNA for the CDR3 is TGTGCCTGGAGTTCAACCAGGACTAGCGGGAGCTCCTACCAAGAGACCCAGTACTTC. Protein sequence: CAWSSTRTSGSSYQETQYF.

The V and J genes are TRBV7-6 and TRBJ1-1; D is undetermined. Germline CDR1 reads SGHVS; CDR2 reads FNYEAQ. V dropped 5 bases and J dropped 2 bases, with 9 bases sitting between them. The CDR3 contains 13 residues. The CDR3, as DNA: TGTGCCAGCAGCGCGGACCTAAACACTGAAGCTTTCTTT. Its protein product is CASSADLNTEAFF.